What follows describes a single T cell receptor (beta chain). The antigen it binds to is not known. Per-base quality was not reported, and no clone a single base away is much larger than it. The CDR3 measures 13 amino acids from cysteine to phenylalanine. Only the CDR3 part of the read is kept: 39 bases, read in frame from the first base. From a lookup of the germline V gene, CDR1 and CDR2 are MNHEY and SVGAGI. The junction shows trimming of 2 bases on V and 8 bases on J, plus 12 bases between the germline ends. These data are taken from a study of cytomegalovirus exposure and HLA in healthy donors (dated by TCRdb to about 2017). Turning to the overall study: An earlier analysis of several hundred of the donors reported 250 to 300 Gb of sequence data and about 100 million unique TCR beta sequences from about 179 million T cells. Donor age, sex, ethnicity and CMV serostatus were compiled together with the repertoire data. Along with the approximately 700-subject first cohort, a separate validation cohort of about 110 different subjects was used. Of the roughly 400 genotyped donors, roughly 85% fell in the genetic ancestry cluster associated with self-reported Caucasian donors. The later analysis used no new phenotypic data to find candidate immune exposures, relying instead on TCR beta sequences and their occurrence across donors. Both class I and class II loci were covered by HLA typing, at four-digit resolution. To predict cytomegalovirus infection status, the study brought together high-throughput TCR immunosequencing, statistical association of individual TCRs with disease status, and machine learning. Because of strong linkage in the cohort, roughly five DR-DQ haplotypes were treated as single units for association and clustering. Typing coverage differed by locus: A, B, C, DRB1 and DQB1 were typed in roughly 620-630 donors, DQA1 in 522, DPA1 in some 570, and DPB1 in around 490. The aim of the study was to test whether cataloging public T cell receptors could identify signatures of past pathogen exposure. A later genetic analysis took genome-wide SNP genotypes for about 55% of the 666 donors and used that subset as a discovery cohort. On average, about 240,000 unique TCR beta nucleotide sequences were sequenced per donor among some 430 genotyped donors of the cohort, with around 19% of those sequences being non-productive. Roughly 300 gigabases of sequencing data and tens of millions of unique TCR sequences were included in an early release covering 550 to 650 HLA-typed donors. An earlier analysis of approximately 640 of the donors applied high-throughput TCR beta sequencing to assess whether each TCR beta V gene segment acted as functional or pseudogenic. The study profiled the T cell repertoires of fewer than 850 subjects by immunosequencing and related them to cytomegalovirus serostatus. A later analysis re-analyzed previously published TCR beta repertoires from 666 donors and added high-resolution HLA genotyping to study TCR occurrence patterns. Every repertoire in the discovery cohort had been generated on one and the same sequencing platform. Results the study describes overall, beyond this receptor: When HLA alleles, especially DR and DQ, strongly co-occurred, attributing TCR associations to individual alleles was difficult. In a later analysis, HLA-associated TCR beta chains were found to be more clonally expanded and to have lower generation probabilities than equally common non-associated chains. In an earlier analysis of around 500 of the donors, most TCR beta V segments appeared in productive rearrangements about 87% or about 30% of the time, broadly matching IMGT annotations. A later genetic analysis reported fewer N-insertions in productive TCRs among donors in an Asian-associated ancestry cluster than the roughly 700-donor mean. Roughly uniform sequencing depth across donors was assumed in presence/absence analyses, although this assumption may not hold. At a false discovery rate of 0.05, a later analysis linked approximately 18,000 TCR beta sequences to specific HLA alleles. A later analysis found that TCR association rates varied across HLA loci, with DRB1 alleles showing the most associated TCRs and HLA-C alleles the fewest. Because some donors lacked HLA typing at each locus, the association tests relied only on the typed subset. The authors suggested that the approach could potentially be generalized to other disease states and immunological phenotypes. In both the original and validation cohorts, the classifier was reported to diagnose cytomegalovirus status with high specificity and sensitivity. The earlier analysis of approximately 540 of the donors excluded some 15 rarely observed V segments, including chromosome 9 orphons, because counts were too low. According to a later analysis, most CMV-associated TCR beta chains appeared to be HLA-restricted, and the HLA associations seemed to be driven largely by CMV exposure. An association between a missense DCLRE1C variant and V-gene and J-gene trimming of TCR beta chains was found in a later genetic analysis and replicated in an independent cohort. CMV serostatus was the only immune exposure information available for the cohort. Three of the identified cytomegalovirus-associated TCR beta chains were confirmed in vitro to be specific for cytomegalovirus antigens. A group of highly shared sequence variants was considered likely to be a technical artifact of the sequencing pipeline. While some public TCRs were present in many individuals, most TCR sequences turned up only very rarely across donors. In a later analysis, several top co-occurrence clusters were reported to appear linked to parvovirus B19, influenza, CMV and Epstein-Barr virus. A further reported finding was that TCR beta sequences accurately predicted the HLA-A and HLA-B alleles for most subjects in the first cohort. Correlated functional status among segregating V segments might reflect linkage disequilibrium, but an unknown experimental factor could not be ruled out. The study listed 150 to 200 TCR beta chains as associated with cytomegalovirus. Because the 87-base-pair reads could not distinguish some IMGT-functional V segments, including TRBV6-2 and TRBV6-3, those segments were excluded. In this cohort, only TCR beta chains were sequenced, and detectable features were limited by the absence of alpha or paired-chain data.

The library was built by means of the immunoSEQ multiplex PCR assay. A mixture of 60 forward primers for TCR Vbeta segments and 13 reverse primers for TCR Jbeta segments was used in the multiplex PCR. A multiplex PCR assay on genomic DNA amplified the CDR3 region of rearranged TCR beta genes. The amplified TCR beta libraries were sequenced on the Illumina HiSeq System as 87-base-pair reads. Concerning the study's data processing: Across the roughly 700 repertoires, a later analysis counted 78 million or so unique TCR beta chains, approximately 10 million of which were shared by at least two donors. To remove PCR and sequencing errors, raw reads were error-corrected and collapsed into unique sequences using a nearest-neighbor algorithm that merged closely related sequences. V, D and J gene segments were assigned by aligning CDR3 sequences to IMGT reference sequences. For a sequence to be retained, a match of at least six nucleotides to both a V gene segment and a J gene segment was required. A rearrangement was called productive if the CDR3 had no stop codons and remained in frame with V and J, and every other rearrangement was called non-productive. Following IMGT convention, CDR3 was defined as the stretch from the second conserved V-encoded cysteine to the conserved J-encoded phenylalanine. In an earlier analysis of approximately 500 of the donors, sequences lacking an unambiguous match to a single V gene segment were excluded. An earlier analysis of approximately 590 of the donors called V segments functional above 56.7% productive rearrangements and segregating when the between-donor standard deviation exceeded 5%. A statistical classification framework was built for diagnosing cytomegalovirus status from the catalog of TCR beta chain sequences. In a later analysis, TCR nucleotide sequences were compared against IMGT/GENE-DB human TR gene sequences so that V and J genes could be assigned. Using the TCRdist pipeline, a later analysis assigned CDR3 sequences along with most-parsimonious VDJ recombination scenarios. In a later analysis, every TCR beta chain was defined by the combination of its CDR3 amino acid sequence and its V-gene family, and reads without a unique V-gene family were dropped. To address suspected cross-contamination and a sequencing artifact, a later analysis removed some 620 highly shared, low-generation-probability nucleotide sequences. For each public chain, a later analysis derived a clonal expansion index from normalized ranks of inferred template counts within each repertoire. In a later analysis, generation probabilities were computed with a VDJ recombination model fitted to out-of-frame rearrangements, and the resulting probabilities were checked against IGoR. In a later analysis, TCR-TCR, TCR-HLA and TCR-CMV co-occurrence was scored with hypergeometric tests, and a repertoire-size bias correction was applied to TCR pairs. A later analysis estimated false discovery rates by permuting HLA or CMV assignments 20 times. In a later analysis, co-occurring TCRs were grouped using DBSCAN, and TCRdist sequence similarity was added for clustering within HLA-allele-positive subsets. Co-occurrence clustering excluded repertoires with fewer than 30,000 or more than 120,000 public chains, plus five with anomalous nucleotide sharing. The clones in this table, taken by TCRdb from immuneACCESS, are in-frame only. Not every clone is retained; where verified, under half of the shortfall comes from an unresolved V gene, and the cause of the rest is unknown. Clone size and the V and J calls come from that table; the DNA yielded D and trimming. In this sample the table shows some 130,000 clones, roughly 80% of which occur a single time. Jointly, the top ten make up 2% to 2.5% of the sample.

The cohort comprised 666 healthy bone marrow donors. At the time of sampling, all cohort members were nominally healthy, though unrecorded immune exposures were likely present. The donor was CMV seronegative and was included in the group of a few hundred seronegative cohort members. Each donor provided a peripheral blood sample, and peripheral blood mononuclear cells were used for TCR beta sequencing. The Qiagen DNeasy Blood Extraction Kit was used to extract genomic DNA from the blood cell samples. The chain is made from TRBV6-5 and TRBJ2-5; a tentative D match to TRBD1 spans 6 bases. Sample: PBMCs. This clonotype originated in a man in his thirties or forties in good health and CMV-seronegative. The nucleotide sequence reads as follows: TGTGCCAGCAGTTACGCAGGGGAAAAAACCCAGTACTTC. Its translation reads: CASSYAGEKTQYF.